What follows are 20 T cell receptor beta chains derived from one specimen sequenced in a study of T cell changes during pregnancy in multiple sclerosis. TCRdb's copy holds only in-frame clones and misses some; the assay was immunoSEQ multiplex PCR. The sample has under 55,000 clones, 94% seen once. Source: CD4+ T cells from peripheral blood mononuclear cells, taken in the third trimester of pregnancy. These receptors originate from a female donor with multiple sclerosis, enrolled in a pregnancy study.

The V call is TRBV28, the J call TRBJ1-5; D not certain. V was trimmed by 5 bases and J by 3 bases, leaving 17 bases between them. This CDR3 has 16 residues. Germline V gives CDR1 MDHEN, CDR2 SYDVKM. The CDR3 region is CASSPLRSPTNQPQHF. In DNA, the CDR3 is TGTGCCAGCAGTCCTCTTCGTAGCCCTACCAATCAGCCCCAGCATTTT. Full variable domain (missing parts from reference TRBV28 and TRBJ1-5): DVKVTQSSRYLVKRTGEKVFLECVQDMDHENMFWYRQDPGLGLRLIYFSYDVKMKEKGDIPEGYSVSREKKERFSLILESASTNQTSMYLCASSPLRSPTNQPQHFGDGTRLSIL.

This clone was detected only once. The chain employs TRBV18 and TRBJ1-2, with a tentative D call TRBD1 (6 bases). Trimming stripped 1 base from V and 0 bases from J, with 9 bases between. The CDR3 contains 15 residues. In germline, CDR1 is KGHSH, CDR2 LQKENI. The CDR3 sequence is CASSPQNRANYGYTF. CDR3 nucleotide sequence: TGTGCCAGCTCACCACAAAACAGGGCTAACTATGGCTACACCTTC.

The chain links TRBV30 to TRBJ1-1; D is undetermined. This CDR3 is 13 amino acids long. V gave up 2 bases and J gave up 1 base, with 8 bases separating them. Germline loops: CDR1 GTSNPN, CDR2 SVGIG (reference sequence). CDR3: CAWSPTENTEAFF. CDR3 DNA: TGTGCCTGGAGTCCTACAGAGAACACTGAAGCTTTCTTT.

This clone has a handful of counts. V is TRBV5-1 and J is TRBJ2-7; D unclear. The CDR3 contains 14 residues. Germline CDR1 and CDR2: SGHRS and YFSETQ. Trimming removed 4 bases at V and 2 bases at J, with 13 bases between. The CDR3 protein is CASSTDSHTYEQYF. The DNA for the CDR3 is TGCGCCAGCAGCACCGACTCCCATACCTACGAGCAGTACTTC.

This clone was observed a single time. The chain couples TRBV4-3 to TRBJ1-1; no reliable D call. This CDR3 comprises 15 residues. The V gene's germline CDR1 is LGHNA and CDR2 YSLEER. V dropped 3 bases and J dropped 0 bases, with 11 bases sitting between them. CDR3 in DNA: TGCGCCAGCAGCCAGGCCTCAAGTTTGAACACTGAAGCTTTCTTT. It yields the protein CASSQASSLNTEAFF.

This chain uses TRBV7-8 with TRBJ1-6; the match to TRBD1 covers 8 bases. Germline V gene sequence: CDR1 SGHVS, CDR2 FQNEAQ. V was clipped by 5 bases and J by 7 bases; unmatched bases: 7. This CDR3 has 15 amino acids. The CDR3 nucleotides are TGTGCCAGCAGCCCGCGGACAGGGCGGAATTCACCCCTCCACTTT. Translated, it gives CASSPRTGRNSPLHF.

This chain links TRBV11-2 with TRBJ2-1, with TRBD2 identical over 9 bases. Germline V lookup: CDR1 SGHAT, CDR2 FQNNGV. V dropped 1 base and J dropped 8; count of bases not matched to a gene: 3. The CDR3 spans 14 residues. The CDR3: CASSLGLAVDEQFF. In DNA, the CDR3 is TGTGCCAGCAGCTTAGGACTAGCGGTGGATGAGCAGTTCTTC.

This chain joins TRBV11-3 and TRBJ2-1, with a tentative D call TRBD2 (6 bases). V was cut by 4 bases and J by 4 bases, with 11 bases left in between. This CDR3 region has 14 residues. Germline V gene lookup returns CDR1 SGHNT and CDR2 YENEEA. DNA of the CDR3: TGTGCCAGCAGCTCGAGCGGGCTGTACAATGAGCAGTTCTTC. It yields the protein CASSSSGLYNEQFF.

J is TRBJ1-4 and V is TRBV29-1, with D possibly TRBD1 on 5 matching bases. Trimming cost V 2 bases and J 7 bases, with 29 bases left between them. Germline CDR1 reads SQVTM; CDR2 reads ANQGSEA. The CDR3 length is 19 residues. CDR3 sequence reads: CSVENPSGGTFLGGEKLFF. The CDR3 DNA reads as TGCAGCGTTGAAAATCCCTCGGGGGGTACGTTTCTCGGGGGTGAAAAACTGTTTTTT.

The chain employs TRBV7-2 and TRBJ2-1; 11 bases are a match to TRBD2. The trim removed 5 bases at V and 15 bases at J, leaving 12 bases unmatched. Germline assignment: CDR1 SGHTA and CDR2 FQGNSA. There are 14 residues in the CDR3. This chain's CDR3 is CASSESPTSGSLFF. CDR3 in DNA: TGTGCCAGCAGCGAATCCCCTACTAGCGGGAGTCTGTTCTTC.

The chain has TRBV11-3 and TRBJ2-2; TRBD2 might be the D (6 bases). V lost 1 base and J 0 bases, leaving 12 bases between the germline ends. The CDR3 runs 17 residues. Germline V gene data show CDR1 as SGHNT and CDR2 as YENEEA. This CDR3 reads CASSLVAGLTNTGELFF. CDR3 DNA: TGTGCCAGCAGCTTAGTGGCGGGACTCACGAACACCGGGGAGCTGTTTTTT.

The rearrangement joins TRBV18 to TRBJ2-5, with a possible D match to TRBD1 (6 bases). The CDR3 is made up of 19 amino acids. V lost 1 base and J lost 5, with 26 bases in between. Germline CDR1 KGHSH, CDR2 LQKENI. As DNA, the CDR3 is TGTGCCAGCTCACCACTCCCGCAGGGGCCAACGCCTGCCTGGGAGACCCAGTACTTC. As protein: CASSPLPQGPTPAWETQYF.

The V call is TRBV5-1, the J call TRBJ1-2; maybe TRBD1 (5 bases). The germline CDR1 and CDR2 sequences are SGHRS and YFSETQ. Trimming took 0 bases from V and 4 from J, leaving 10 bases between them. This CDR3 comprises 14 residues. CDR3 amino acids: CASSLDGDSYGYTF. The DNA for the CDR3 is TGCGCCAGCAGCTTGGATGGGGACTCCTATGGCTACACCTTC.

The genes are TRBV6-5 and TRBJ2-7; D unresolved. CDR1 is MNHEY, CDR2 SVGAGI, per germline. V was trimmed by 5 bases and J by 6 bases, leaving 20 bases between them. This CDR3 is 15 amino acids long. CDR3 DNA sequence: TGTGCCAGCAGTCCCTCCGGGTCAAAACTCGGCGAGCAGTACTTC. Encoded protein: CASSPSGSKLGEQYF.

V is TRBV21-1 and J is TRBJ1-6. TRBV21-1 is a known pseudogene. The CDR3 length is 16 residues. The CDR3 DNA sequence: TGTGCCAGCAGCAGAGGGAGGGAGCGAGCTAGTTCACCCCTCCACTTT. This gives the protein CASSRGRERASSPLHF.

The CDR3 DNA reads TGCGCCAGCAGCTTGGCGAGGGGGGCGGGAGTGGGTTACAATGAGCAGTTCTTC. The encoded protein is CASSLARGAGVGYNEQFF. V usage is TRBV5-1 and J usage is TRBJ2-1, with D perhaps TRBD2 (7 bases). CDR3 length: 18 amino acids. The germline gives CDR1 SGHRS, CDR2 YFSETQ. V lost 0 bases to trimming and J lost 4 bases, with 20 bases between them.

This chain links TRBV28 with TRBJ2-4; the D gene is possibly TRBD1 (6 bases). CDR3 size: 14 residues. Germline lookup yields CDR1 MDHEN and CDR2 SYDVKM. V was shortened by 7 bases and J by 1 base, with 11 bases between the two germline ends. CDR3 in DNA: TGTGCCAGCACCTCCCAGGGGGCCAAAAACATTCAGTACTTC. Translated: CASTSQGAKNIQYF.

The CDR3 here is CASSLKTSGGLYTDTQYF. The CDR3, as DNA: TGTGCCAGCAGCTTGAAGACTAGCGGGGGGCTTTACACAGATACGCAGTATTTT. This chain joins TRBV5-4 and TRBJ2-3, with 13 positions matching TRBD2. The CDR3 covers 18 residues. CDR1 is SGHNT, CDR2 YYREEE, per germline (reference sequence). V lost 1 base to trimming and J lost 2 bases; unmatched junction nucleotides: 7.

This chain links TRBV15 with TRBJ1-6, with a possible D match to TRBD1 (6 bases). Germline CDR1 reads LNHNV; CDR2 reads YYDKDF (reference sequence). The CDR3 has 15 amino acids. V gave up 5 bases and J gave up 5 bases, with 13 bases separating them. CDR3 protein: CATSARTVNNSPLHF. The CDR3 DNA sequence: TGTGCCACCAGCGCCAGGACAGTCAATAATTCACCCCTCCACTTT.

This chain connects TRBV28 to TRBJ2-3; 8 nucleotides line up with TRBD1. The CDR3 covers 17 residues. V gave up 2 bases and J gave up 5 bases; unmatched junction bases: 12. Germline values: CDR1 MDHEN, CDR2 SYDVKM. CDR3 nucleotides: TGTGCCAGCAGTTTAGCGGTAGGACAGGGTAGGCTAGATACGCAGTATTTT. It codes for CASSLAVGQGRLDTQYF.